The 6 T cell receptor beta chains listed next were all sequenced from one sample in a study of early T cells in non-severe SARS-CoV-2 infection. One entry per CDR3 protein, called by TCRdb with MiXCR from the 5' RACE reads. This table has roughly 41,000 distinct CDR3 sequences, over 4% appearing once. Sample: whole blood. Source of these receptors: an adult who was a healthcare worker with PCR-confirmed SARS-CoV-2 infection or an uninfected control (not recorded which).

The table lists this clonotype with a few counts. DNA of the CDR3: TGTGCCAGCAGTTATCTTCCCTTCGCGGGAGGGAGGTATGAGCAGTTCTTC. Translating gives CASSYLPFAGGRYEQFF. V gene TRBV6-5 combines with J gene TRBJ2-1; 9 bases are a match to TRBD2. Germline trimming cut 3 bases from V and 8 bases from J; bases unmatched to any gene: 14. CDR3 length: 17 residues. Per the germline V gene, CDR1 is MNHEY and CDR2 is SVGAGI.

CDR3 nucleotides: TGTGCCAGCAGCTCCCCAGGGAGAGGGCAGTTCTTC. Translated: CASSSPGRGQFF. J is TRBJ2-1 and V is TRBV7-2, with D possibly being TRBD1 or TRBD2 (5 bases each). There are 12 residues in the CDR3. V was trimmed by 4 bases and J by 12 bases, leaving 13 bases between them. Germline values: CDR1 SGHTA, CDR2 FQGNSA.

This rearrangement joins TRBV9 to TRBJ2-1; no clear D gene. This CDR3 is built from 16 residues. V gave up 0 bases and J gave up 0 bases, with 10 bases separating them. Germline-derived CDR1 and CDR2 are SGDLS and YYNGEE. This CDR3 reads CASSVGAASSYNEQFF. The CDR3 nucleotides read TGTGCCAGCAGCGTAGGTGCCGCTAGCTCCTACAATGAGCAGTTCTTC.

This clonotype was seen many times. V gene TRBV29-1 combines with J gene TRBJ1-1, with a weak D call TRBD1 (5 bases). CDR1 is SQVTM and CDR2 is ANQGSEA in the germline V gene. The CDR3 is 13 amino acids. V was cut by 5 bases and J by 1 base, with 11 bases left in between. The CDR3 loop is CSVRAGRNTEAFF. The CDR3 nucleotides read TGCAGCGTTCGGGCAGGGCGGAACACTGAAGCTTTCTTT.

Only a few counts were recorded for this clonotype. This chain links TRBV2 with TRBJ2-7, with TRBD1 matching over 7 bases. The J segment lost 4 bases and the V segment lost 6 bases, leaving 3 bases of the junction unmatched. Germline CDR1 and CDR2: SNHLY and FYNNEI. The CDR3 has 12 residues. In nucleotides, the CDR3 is TGTGCCAGCAGGGACAGGAGATACGAGCAGTACTTC. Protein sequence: CASRDRRYEQYF.

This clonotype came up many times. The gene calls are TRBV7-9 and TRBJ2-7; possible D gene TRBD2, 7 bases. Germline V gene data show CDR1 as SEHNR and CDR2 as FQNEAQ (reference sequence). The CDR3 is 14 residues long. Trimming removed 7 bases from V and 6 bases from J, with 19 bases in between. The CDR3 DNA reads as TGTGCCAGCACCATCAATCAGGGGACTATCGAGCAGTACTTC. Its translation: CASTINQGTIEQYF.